The rows below give T cell receptor beta chains drawn from one sample of a study of PD-1 blockade in classical Hodgkin lymphoma. TCRdb's copy holds only in-frame clones and misses some; the assay was immunoSEQ multiplex PCR. The sample carries about 9,900 clones, 80% to 95% recorded once. The sequenced sample was peripheral blood mononuclear cells (PBMCs), obtained at baseline. The receptors were sampled from a human donor with classical Hodgkin lymphoma. The CDR3 runs from the conserved cysteine through the conserved F or W. Fields, in order: D gene, V gene, J gene, CDR3 length, clone size, CDR3 protein, CDR3 DNA. D genes are given only for firm matches. A row's size may be missing; if present it is once, few, many or a size class.

d_call: -
v_call: TRBV7-2
j_call: TRBJ2-6
cdr3_length: 14
clone_size: -
cdr3_aa: CASSLYSGANVLTF
cdr3_nt: TGTGCCAGCAGCTTATACTCTGGGGCCAACGTCCTGACTTTC

d_call: TRBD1
v_call: TRBV4-1
j_call: TRBJ2-5
cdr3_length: 11
clone_size: -
cdr3_aa: CASSHPGQWYF
cdr3_nt: TGCGCCAGCAGCCATCCGGGACAGTGGTACTTC

d_call: -
v_call: TRBV19
j_call: TRBJ1-5
cdr3_length: 14
clone_size: -
cdr3_aa: CASSIWAGNQPQHF
cdr3_nt: TGTGCCAGTAGTATTTGGGCGGGCAATCAGCCCCAGCATTTT

d_call: -
v_call: TRBV5-1
j_call: TRBJ2-7
cdr3_length: 14
clone_size: once
cdr3_aa: CASSPMDSTYEQYF
cdr3_nt: TGCGCCAGCAGCCCGATGGATTCTACCTACGAGCAGTACTTC

d_call: -
v_call: TRBV10-3
j_call: TRBJ2-2
cdr3_length: 15
clone_size: once
cdr3_aa: CATSPHGTLTGELFF
cdr3_nt: TGTGCCACCAGTCCACACGGGACCCTCACCGGGGAGCTGTTTTTT

d_call: -
v_call: TRBV13
j_call: TRBJ1-2
cdr3_length: 12
clone_size: -
cdr3_aa: CASSLLDDGYTF
cdr3_nt: TGTGCCAGCAGCTTACTAGATGATGGCTACACCTTC

d_call: -
v_call: TRBV29-1
j_call: TRBJ2-7
cdr3_length: 13
clone_size: -
cdr3_aa: CSVDPGDEYEQYF
cdr3_nt: TGCAGCGTTGATCCGGGGGATGAATACGAGCAGTACTTC

d_call: -
v_call: TRBV4-1
j_call: TRBJ1-5
cdr3_length: 14
clone_size: -
cdr3_aa: CASSQVEVHQPQHF
cdr3_nt: TGCGCCAGCAGCCAAGTAGAGGTACATCAGCCCCAGCATTTT

d_call: TRBD2
v_call: TRBV5-3
j_call: TRBJ2-3
cdr3_length: 18
clone_size: -
cdr3_aa: CARSLSPTTSGGTDTQYF
cdr3_nt: TGTGCCAGAAGCTTAAGCCCGACAACTAGCGGGGGCACAGATACGCAGTATTTT

d_call: TRBD1
v_call: TRBV27
j_call: TRBJ1-1
cdr3_length: 14
clone_size: -
cdr3_aa: CASSFYGQGTEAFF
cdr3_nt: TGTGCCAGCAGCTTCTATGGACAGGGCACTGAAGCTTTCTTT

d_call: -
v_call: TRBV5-4
j_call: TRBJ1-3
cdr3_length: 14
clone_size: -
cdr3_aa: CASSLSGIRNTIYF
cdr3_nt: TGTGCCAGCAGCTTATCGGGGATTCGAAACACCATATATTTT

d_call: TRBD2
v_call: TRBV11-2
j_call: TRBJ2-7
cdr3_length: 17
clone_size: once
cdr3_aa: CASSLGPLAGGTYEQYF
cdr3_nt: TGTGCCAGCAGCTTGGGCCCACTAGCGGGAGGCACCTACGAGCAGTACTTC

d_call: -
v_call: TRBV30
j_call: TRBJ2-1
cdr3_length: 17
clone_size: -
cdr3_aa: CAWSVDSDPLAYNEQFF
cdr3_nt: TGTGCCTGGAGTGTAGATAGCGATCCATTAGCCTACAATGAGCAGTTCTTC

d_call: TRBD1
v_call: TRBV19
j_call: TRBJ1-4
cdr3_length: 20
clone_size: -
cdr3_aa: CASSVLRDRGSVATNEKLFF
cdr3_nt: TGTGCCAGTAGTGTGCTGAGGGACAGGGGATCGGTTGCAACTAATGAAAAACTGTTTTTT

d_call: -
v_call: TRBV19
j_call: TRBJ1-1
cdr3_length: 13
clone_size: -
cdr3_aa: CASSPGANTEAFF
cdr3_nt: TGTGCCAGTTCCCCCGGGGCAAACACTGAAGCTTTCTTT

d_call: TRBD2
v_call: TRBV9
j_call: TRBJ2-1
cdr3_length: 16
clone_size: -
cdr3_aa: CASSAPSGNSYNEQFF
cdr3_nt: TGTGCCAGCAGCGCACCTAGCGGGAACTCCTACAATGAGCAGTTCTTC

d_call: -
v_call: TRBV6-1
j_call: TRBJ1-2
cdr3_length: 8
clone_size: few
cdr3_aa: CASEGYTF
cdr3_nt: TGTGCCAGCGAAGGCTACACCTTC

d_call: TRBD1
v_call: TRBV5-1
j_call: TRBJ2-2
cdr3_length: 16
clone_size: -
cdr3_aa: CASSTPGQGTTGELFF
cdr3_nt: TGCGCCAGCAGCACTCCGGGACAGGGGACCACCGGGGAGCTGTTTTTT

d_call: -
v_call: TRBV7-2
j_call: TRBJ1-2
cdr3_length: 12
clone_size: once
cdr3_aa: CASSLGSTGYTF
cdr3_nt: TGTGCCAGCAGCTTAGGCTCTACGGGCTACACCTTC

d_call: TRBD2
v_call: TRBV27
j_call: TRBJ2-1
cdr3_length: 14
clone_size: -
cdr3_aa: CASSLGTSGNEQFF
cdr3_nt: TGTGCCAGCAGTTTAGGGACTAGCGGGAATGAGCAGTTCTTC

d_call: -
v_call: TRBV5-1
j_call: TRBJ2-6
cdr3_length: 15
clone_size: -
cdr3_aa: CASSLAASGANVLTF
cdr3_nt: TGCGCCAGCAGCTTGGCAGCCTCTGGGGCCAACGTCCTGACTTTC

d_call: -
v_call: TRBV5-8
j_call: TRBJ2-5
cdr3_length: 13
clone_size: -
cdr3_aa: CASSLVQQETQYF
cdr3_nt: TGTGCCAGCAGCTTGGTTCAGCAAGAGACCCAGTACTTC

d_call: -
v_call: TRBV18
j_call: TRBJ1-1
cdr3_length: 15
clone_size: -
cdr3_aa: CASSSKGTVNTEAFF
cdr3_nt: TGTGCCAGCTCATCCAAGGGGACCGTGAACACTGAAGCTTTCTTT

d_call: -
v_call: TRBV19
j_call: TRBJ2-7
cdr3_length: 19
clone_size: -
cdr3_aa: CASSAYRVSGVGNKNEQYF
cdr3_nt: TGTGCCAGTAGTGCCTACAGGGTTTCGGGCGTCGGCAATAAGAACGAGCAGTACTTC

d_call: TRBD2
v_call: TRBV5-1
j_call: TRBJ2-5
cdr3_length: 17
clone_size: -
cdr3_aa: CASSLGGTSGRKETQYF
cdr3_nt: TGCGCCAGCAGCTTGGGAGGGACTAGCGGGAGAAAAGAGACCCAGTACTTC

d_call: -
v_call: TRBV6-1
j_call: TRBJ2-1
cdr3_length: 15
clone_size: -
cdr3_aa: CASSEVGTPLNEQFF
cdr3_nt: TGTGCCAGCAGTGAAGTCGGGACTCCTCTCAATGAGCAGTTCTTC

d_call: -
v_call: TRBV29-1
j_call: TRBJ1-2
cdr3_length: 11
clone_size: -
cdr3_aa: CSVLGNYGYTF
cdr3_nt: TGCAGCGTTCTCGGCAACTATGGCTACACCTTC

d_call: -
v_call: TRBV11-3
j_call: TRBJ2-5
cdr3_length: 14
clone_size: -
cdr3_aa: CASSGKGLGKTQYF
cdr3_nt: TGTGCCAGCAGCGGAAAGGGTTTGGGAAAGACCCAGTACTTC

d_call: -
v_call: TRBV9
j_call: TRBJ1-3
cdr3_length: 13
clone_size: -
cdr3_aa: CASSVGPGNTIYF
cdr3_nt: TGTGCCAGCAGCGTAGGCCCTGGAAACACCATATATTTT

d_call: TRBD2
v_call: TRBV7-3
j_call: TRBJ2-1
cdr3_length: 19
clone_size: -
cdr3_aa: CASSSGTSGKISRYNEQFF
cdr3_nt: TGTGCCAGCAGCTCAGGGACTAGCGGAAAAATATCGCGATACAATGAGCAGTTCTTC

d_call: -
v_call: TRBV4-1
j_call: TRBJ1-1
cdr3_length: 14
clone_size: -
cdr3_aa: CASSFGVAYTEAFF
cdr3_nt: TGCGCCAGCAGCTTCGGGGTAGCGTACACTGAAGCTTTCTTT

d_call: -
v_call: TRBV19
j_call: TRBJ1-1
cdr3_length: 19
clone_size: once
cdr3_aa: CASSTWGGLLSHMNTEAFF
cdr3_nt: TGTGCCAGTAGTACATGGGGGGGGCTCCTCTCCCACATGAACACTGAAGCTTTCTTT

d_call: TRBD1
v_call: TRBV9
j_call: TRBJ1-3
cdr3_length: 14
clone_size: -
cdr3_aa: CASGDRVAGNTIYF
cdr3_nt: TGTGCCAGCGGAGACAGGGTTGCTGGAAACACCATATATTTT

d_call: -
v_call: TRBV4-2
j_call: TRBJ2-6
cdr3_length: 16
clone_size: -
cdr3_aa: CASSPDSGAGANVLTF
cdr3_nt: TGTGCCAGCAGCCCGGACTCAGGGGCTGGGGCCAACGTCCTGACTTTC

d_call: TRBD1
v_call: TRBV6-5
j_call: TRBJ1-3
cdr3_length: 16
clone_size: -
cdr3_aa: CASSYAQGARGNTIYF
cdr3_nt: TGTGCCAGCAGTTACGCACAGGGGGCTCGTGGAAACACCATATATTTT

d_call: -
v_call: TRBV7-9
j_call: TRBJ1-2
cdr3_length: 15
clone_size: -
cdr3_aa: CASSLVENPRYGYTF
cdr3_nt: TGTGCCAGCAGCTTGGTAGAGAACCCGCGCTATGGCTACACCTTC

d_call: TRBD2
v_call: TRBV6-5
j_call: TRBJ2-7
cdr3_length: 15
clone_size: few
cdr3_aa: CASSTRTSGSYEQYF
cdr3_nt: TGTGCCAGCAGTACCCGGACTAGCGGGAGCTACGAGCAGTACTTC

d_call: -
v_call: TRBV28
j_call: TRBJ2-5
cdr3_length: 15
clone_size: -
cdr3_aa: CASKKTGPQTETQYF
cdr3_nt: TGTGCCAGCAAAAAAACGGGCCCCCAAACGGAGACCCAGTACTTC

d_call: -
v_call: TRBV4-1
j_call: TRBJ1-1
cdr3_length: 18
clone_size: -
cdr3_aa: CASSHLNERGRGNTEAFF
cdr3_nt: TGCGCCAGCAGCCACCTAAACGAGAGGGGTCGGGGGAACACTGAAGCTTTCTTT

d_call: TRBD1
v_call: TRBV5-1
j_call: TRBJ2-7
cdr3_length: 15
clone_size: -
cdr3_aa: CASSTPYRDRGEQYF
cdr3_nt: TGCGCCAGCAGCACGCCATACCGGGACAGGGGCGAGCAGTACTTC

d_call: TRBD2
v_call: TRBV5-1
j_call: TRBJ2-7
cdr3_length: 15
clone_size: -
cdr3_aa: CASSLQPAGENEQYF
cdr3_nt: TGCGCCAGCAGCTTGCAACCCGCGGGAGAAAACGAGCAGTACTTC

d_call: -
v_call: TRBV13
j_call: TRBJ2-5
cdr3_length: 12
clone_size: -
cdr3_aa: CASSSLRETQYF
cdr3_nt: TGTGCCAGCAGCTCATTAAGGGAGACCCAGTACTTC

d_call: -
v_call: TRBV7-2
j_call: TRBJ1-1
cdr3_length: 15
clone_size: -
cdr3_aa: CASSLQPGMNTEAFF
cdr3_nt: TGTGCCAGCAGCTTACAACCGGGGATGAACACTGAAGCTTTCTTT

d_call: -
v_call: TRBV10-3
j_call: TRBJ2-2
cdr3_length: 14
clone_size: -
cdr3_aa: CAISAQGNTGELFF
cdr3_nt: TGTGCCATCAGTGCACAGGGTAACACCGGGGAGCTGTTTTTT

d_call: -
v_call: TRBV4-1
j_call: TRBJ2-2
cdr3_length: 15
clone_size: -
cdr3_aa: CASSQDRRNTGELFF
cdr3_nt: TGCGCCAGCAGCCAAGATCGGCGGAACACCGGGGAGCTGTTTTTT

d_call: -
v_call: TRBV7-2
j_call: TRBJ2-7
cdr3_length: 16
clone_size: few
cdr3_aa: CASSKQGGALNHEQYF
cdr3_nt: TGTGCCAGCAGCAAACAGGGTGGGGCATTAAACCACGAGCAGTACTTC

d_call: -
v_call: TRBV27
j_call: TRBJ2-1
cdr3_length: 14
clone_size: -
cdr3_aa: CASSLGVGINEQFF
cdr3_nt: TGTGCCAGCAGTTTGGGAGTCGGGATCAATGAGCAGTTCTTC

d_call: TRBD2
v_call: TRBV5-1
j_call: TRBJ2-3
cdr3_length: 18
clone_size: -
cdr3_aa: CASIRSRGGRRRTDTQYF
cdr3_nt: TGCGCCAGCATCCGGTCGCGAGGCGGGAGGCGCCGCACAGATACGCAGTATTTT

d_call: TRBD1
v_call: TRBV6-5
j_call: TRBJ1-3
cdr3_length: 16
clone_size: -
cdr3_aa: CASSFRGPEGGNTIYF
cdr3_nt: TGTGCCAGCAGTTTTAGGGGGCCGGAGGGGGGAAACACCATATATTTT

d_call: -
v_call: TRBV9
j_call: TRBJ2-2
cdr3_length: 15
clone_size: -
cdr3_aa: CASSEQTGNTGELFF
cdr3_nt: TGTGCCAGCAGCGAACAGACAGGGAACACCGGGGAGCTGTTTTTT

d_call: TRBD2
v_call: TRBV6-6
j_call: TRBJ2-3
cdr3_length: 15
clone_size: -
cdr3_aa: CASTRLAESTDTQYF
cdr3_nt: TGTGCCAGCACCAGACTAGCGGAGAGCACAGATACGCAGTATTTT

d_call: TRBD2
v_call: TRBV15
j_call: TRBJ2-3
cdr3_length: 17
clone_size: -
cdr3_aa: CATSRDTTSGFTDTQYF
cdr3_nt: TGTGCCACCAGCAGAGATACGACTAGCGGCTTCACAGATACGCAGTATTTT

d_call: TRBD1
v_call: TRBV18
j_call: TRBJ2-7
cdr3_length: 13
clone_size: -
cdr3_aa: CASSRTGTYEQYF
cdr3_nt: TGTGCCAGCTCACGGACAGGAACCTACGAGCAGTACTTC

d_call: -
v_call: TRBV2
j_call: TRBJ2-2
cdr3_length: 15
clone_size: -
cdr3_aa: CASSEIGTGAGELFF
cdr3_nt: TGTGCCAGCAGTGAAATTGGTACGGGGGCAGGGGAGCTGTTTTTT

d_call: -
v_call: TRBV9
j_call: TRBJ2-7
cdr3_length: 15
clone_size: -
cdr3_aa: CASSVDGFFSYEQYF
cdr3_nt: TGTGCCAGCAGCGTAGACGGCTTTTTCTCCTACGAGCAGTACTTC

d_call: -
v_call: TRBV7-9
j_call: TRBJ1-1
cdr3_length: 14
clone_size: once
cdr3_aa: CASSLTGANTEAFF
cdr3_nt: TGTGCCAGCAGCTTAACCGGGGCTAACACTGAAGCTTTCTTT